Listed below are T cell receptor beta chains from one sample, sequenced in a study of blood T cell repertoires in COVID-19. Data came from immunoSEQ multiplex PCR; TCRdb stores just in-frame clones and leaves some out. The sample contains a few hundred thousand clones, about 91% of which appear only once. Material: peripheral blood. The source of these receptors is a man of 80 years or more with acute or convalescent COVID-19. The CDR3 runs from the conserved cysteine through the conserved F or W. The D gene is left open where the match is weak. Size values are once, few and many counts, or a class for expanded clones, and some rows have none.

TRBD1	few	TRBJ2-7	13	TRBV29-1	TGCAGCGTTGTGGGAGACAGGGGGAGAGAGCAGTACTTC	CSVVGDRGREQYF
.	once	TRBJ1-3	12	TRBV12-3/TRBV12-4	TGTGCCAGCAGTTTTGCGGGGGACACCATATATTTT	CASSFAGDTIYF
.	once	TRBJ2-3	11	TRBV20-1	TGCAGTGCTAGTTTCAGTAATACGCAGTATTTT	CSASFSNTQYF
.	.	TRBJ1-1	13	TRBV18	TGTGCCAGCTCACCAGGGGGGGACACTGAAGCTTTCTTT	CASSPGGDTEAFF
.	.	TRBJ1-5	13	TRBV4-3	TGCGCCAGCAGCCAAGTCAGGGGCCAGCCCCAGCATTTT	CASSQVRGQPQHF
.	.	TRBJ1-2	20	TRBV6-6	TGTGCCAGCAGCCAAGACAGGCCCTTTTCCAAAGCGTACTCAACATATGGCTACACCTTC	CASSQDRPFSKAYSTYGYTF
TRBD2	.	TRBJ2-7	19	TRBV28	TGTGCCAGCAGTTCCAACTCTCTCTCCTTGACTAGCGGTCCCTACGAGCAGTACTTC	CASSSNSLSLTSGPYEQYF
.	.	TRBJ2-7	14	TRBV19	TGTGCCAGTAGTCCGGGGACTGGCACCTACGAGCAGTACTTC	CASSPGTGTYEQYF
TRBD1	few	TRBJ2-7	14	TRBV29-1	TGCAGCGTTGAAGTCACAGGGGGTTACTACGAGCAGTACTTC	CSVEVTGGYYEQYF
TRBD1	.	TRBJ1-3	14	TRBV28	TGTGCCACCGATACGACAGGGCGAGGAAACACCATATATTTT	CATDTTGRGNTIYF
TRBD1	.	TRBJ1-5	14	TRBV28	TGTGCCAGCAGTTGGGGACAGGGACATCAGCCCCAGCATTTT	CASSWGQGHQPQHF
TRBD2	.	TRBJ2-3	15	TRBV7-8	TGTGCCAGCAGCTTAGCTGGGACTAGTCTCGATACGCAGTATTTT	CASSLAGTSLDTQYF
TRBD1	few	TRBJ1-2	16	TRBV7-2	TGTGCCAGCAGCAGCCGACAGGGATTAGCTAACTATGGCTACACCTTC	CASSSRQGLANYGYTF
.	.	TRBJ1-5	13	TRBV12-3/TRBV12-4	TGTGCCAGCAGTGGGGGCCGGGATCAGCCCCAGCATTTT	CASSGGRDQPQHF
TRBD2	.	TRBJ2-3	15	TRBV7-9	TGTGCCAGCAGCCCGGGACTAGCGGGGAGGGATACGCAGTATTTT	CASSPGLAGRDTQYF
.	.	TRBJ2-2	13	TRBV12-3/TRBV12-4	TGTGCCAGCAGTTTTAAAGCCACCGGGGAGCTGTTTTTT	CASSFKATGELFF
TRBD2	.	TRBJ2-5	16	TRBV5-1	TGCGCCAGCAGCTTGGAAGGCGGGAGGGCCCCAGAGACCCAGTACTTC	CASSLEGGRAPETQYF
TRBD2	.	TRBJ2-1	13	TRBV29-1	TGCAGCGTTGATGGGACTAGCAGAGCTGAGCAGTTCTTC	CSVDGTSRAEQFF
TRBD1	.	TRBJ1-4	16	TRBV6-6	TGTGCCAGCAGTTACTCTGCAGGGGGCGGGGATGAAAAACTGTTTTTT	CASSYSAGGGDEKLFF
.	once	TRBJ1-2	13	TRBV2	TGTGCCAGCAGTGGGTTCAGGGACTCTGGCTACACCTTC	CASSGFRDSGYTF
.	.	TRBJ2-7	13	TRBV7-2	TGTGCCAGCAGCTTAGGGGACATCTACGAGCAGTACTTC	CASSLGDIYEQYF
.	once	TRBJ2-3	11	TRBV28	TGTGCCAGCACGTCAGCGTATACGCAGTATTTT	CASTSAYTQYF
TRBD1	once	TRBJ1-4	16	TRBV5-1	TGCGCCAGCAGCTCTTCCCAGGGGGCCCAGACTGAAAAACTGTTTTTT	CASSSSQGAQTEKLFF
TRBD2	.	TRBJ2-7	14	TRBV28	TGTGCCAGCAGAGAAAGCGGGAGTCGCTACGAGCAGTACTTC	CASRESGSRYEQYF
TRBD2	once	TRBJ2-1	16	TRBV5-1	TGCGCCAGCAGCTTACCGGGACTAGCTTCCACGAATGAGCAGTTCTTC	CASSLPGLASTNEQFF
.	.	TRBJ2-5	14	TRBV5-1	TGCGCCAGCAGCTTGGGCGTTGGTTTGGAGACCCAGTACTTC	CASSLGVGLETQYF
.	once	TRBJ2-5	14	TRBV7-2	TGTGCCAGCAGCTTAGCTGGGAGACAAGAGACCCAGTACTTC	CASSLAGRQETQYF
.	few	TRBJ1-2	16	TRBV19	TGTGCCAGTAGTACCGGGTCGACAGGAATATCCTATGGCTACACCTTC	CASSTGSTGISYGYTF
TRBD1	.	TRBJ2-1	17	TRBV9	TGTGCCAGCAGCGCCGCCGACAGGGAAAGCTCCTACAATGAGCAGTTCTTC	CASSAADRESSYNEQFF
.	.	TRBJ2-7	13	TRBV6-1	TGTGCCAGCAGTGAAGTTGGCGGTGTCGAGCAGTACTTC	CASSEVGGVEQYF
TRBD2	once	TRBJ2-3	16	TRBV9	TGTGCCAGCAGCCTCCGGGGGGTTGGCGCAGTAGATACGCAGTATTTT	CASSLRGVGAVDTQYF
TRBD1	.	TRBJ1-2	18	TRBV5-1	TGCGCCAGCAGCTTGGAGGGACAGAAAACAAACTTGCACTATGGCTACACCTTC	CASSLEGQKTNLHYGYTF